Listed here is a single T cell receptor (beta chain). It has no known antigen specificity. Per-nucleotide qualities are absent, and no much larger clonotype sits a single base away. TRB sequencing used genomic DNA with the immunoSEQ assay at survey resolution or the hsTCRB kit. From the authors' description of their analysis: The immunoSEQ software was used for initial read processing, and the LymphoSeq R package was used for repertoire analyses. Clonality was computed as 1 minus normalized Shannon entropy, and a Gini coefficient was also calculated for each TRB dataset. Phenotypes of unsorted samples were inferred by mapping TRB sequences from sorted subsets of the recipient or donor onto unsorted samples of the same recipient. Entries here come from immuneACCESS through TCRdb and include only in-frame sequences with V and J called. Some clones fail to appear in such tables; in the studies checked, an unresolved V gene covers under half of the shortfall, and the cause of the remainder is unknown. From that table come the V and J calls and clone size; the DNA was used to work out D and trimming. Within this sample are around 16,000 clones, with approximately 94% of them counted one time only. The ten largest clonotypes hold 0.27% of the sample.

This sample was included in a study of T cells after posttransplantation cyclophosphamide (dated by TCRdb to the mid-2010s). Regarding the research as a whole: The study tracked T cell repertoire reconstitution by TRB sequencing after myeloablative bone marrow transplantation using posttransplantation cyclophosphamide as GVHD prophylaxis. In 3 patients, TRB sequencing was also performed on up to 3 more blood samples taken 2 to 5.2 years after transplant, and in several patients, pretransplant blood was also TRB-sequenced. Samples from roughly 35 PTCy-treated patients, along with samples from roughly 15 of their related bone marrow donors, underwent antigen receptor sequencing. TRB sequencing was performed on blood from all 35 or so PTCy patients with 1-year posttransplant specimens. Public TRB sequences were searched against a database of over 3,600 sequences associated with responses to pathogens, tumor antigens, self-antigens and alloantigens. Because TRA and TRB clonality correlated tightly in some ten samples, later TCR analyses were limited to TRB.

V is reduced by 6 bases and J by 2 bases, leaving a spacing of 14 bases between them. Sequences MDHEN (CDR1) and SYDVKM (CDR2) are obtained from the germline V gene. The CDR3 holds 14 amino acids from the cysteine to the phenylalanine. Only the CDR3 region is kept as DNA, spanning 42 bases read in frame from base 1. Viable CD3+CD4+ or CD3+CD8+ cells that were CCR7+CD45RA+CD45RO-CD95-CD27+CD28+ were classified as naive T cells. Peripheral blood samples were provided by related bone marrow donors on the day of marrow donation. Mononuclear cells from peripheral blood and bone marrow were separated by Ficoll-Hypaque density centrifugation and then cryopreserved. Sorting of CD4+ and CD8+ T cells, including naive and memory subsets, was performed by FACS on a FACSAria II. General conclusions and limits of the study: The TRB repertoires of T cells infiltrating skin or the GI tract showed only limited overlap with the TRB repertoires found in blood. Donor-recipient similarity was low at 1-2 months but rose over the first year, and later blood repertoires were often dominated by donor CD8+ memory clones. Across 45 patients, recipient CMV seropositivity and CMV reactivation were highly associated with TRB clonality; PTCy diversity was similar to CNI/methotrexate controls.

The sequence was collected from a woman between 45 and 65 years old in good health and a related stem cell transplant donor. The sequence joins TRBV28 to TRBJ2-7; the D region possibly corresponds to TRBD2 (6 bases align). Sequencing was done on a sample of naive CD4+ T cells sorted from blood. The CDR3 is CASSRRRGPYEQYF. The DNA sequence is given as TGTGCCAGCAGCCGACGGAGGGGCCCCTACGAGCAGTACTTC.